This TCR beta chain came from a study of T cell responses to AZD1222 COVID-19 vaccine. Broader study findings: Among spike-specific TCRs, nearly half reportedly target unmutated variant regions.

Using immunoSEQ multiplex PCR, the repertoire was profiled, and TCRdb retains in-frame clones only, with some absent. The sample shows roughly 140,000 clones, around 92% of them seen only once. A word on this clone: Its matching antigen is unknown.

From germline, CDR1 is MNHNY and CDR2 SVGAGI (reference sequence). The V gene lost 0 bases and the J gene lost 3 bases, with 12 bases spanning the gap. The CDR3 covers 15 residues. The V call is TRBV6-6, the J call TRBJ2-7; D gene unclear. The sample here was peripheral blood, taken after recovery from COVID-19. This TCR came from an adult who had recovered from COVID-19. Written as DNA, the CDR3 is TGTGCCAGCAGTTACTCGACTCAGGAACACTACGAGCAGTACTTC. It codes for CASSYSTQEHYEQYF.